A single sample gave rise to the 18 T cell receptor beta chains below, sequenced in a study of vaccination and CD4 T cells after COVID-19. The Oncomine TCR Beta short-read assay was applied to DNA of cultured CD4+ T cells. Using its own MiXCR run on the PCR reads, TCRdb lists one record per CDR3 protein. The data contain 20,000 or so distinct CDR3 sequences, 40% of them singletons. Treatment described: roughly 11-day PBMC culture with coronavirus spike peptide pools or control peptides (ViraFEST assay). Their antigen targets remain unknown. Source: CD4+ T cells from blood, cultured in vitro, taken after SARS-CoV-2 vaccination. All receptors derive from a human donor who had recovered from COVID-19.

This clonotype turned up a few times. The chain recombines TRBV7-3 with TRBJ2-3, with D perhaps matching TRBD2 (5 bases). The CDR3 length is 15 residues. V was pared by 2 bases and J by 3 bases, with 12 bases between. CDR1 is SGHTA, CDR2 FQGTGA, per germline. The CDR3 coding sequence is TGTGCCAGCAGCTTAGAGGCCTGGAGGACAGATACGCAGTATTTT. Protein product: CASSLEAWRTDTQYF.

V usage is TRBV6-1 and J usage is TRBJ1-2; D call uncertain. The germline CDR1 and CDR2 sequences are MNHNS and SASEGT. Trimming left V 7 bases short and J 6 bases short, with 18 bases between. This CDR3 region has 14 residues. As DNA, the CDR3 is TGTGCCAGCACCCGCGCGGGCAAGGTCCATGGCTACACCTTC. As protein: CASTRAGKVHGYTF.

This clonotype has just one count. Mismatch with germline at one junction end may stem from a read error. This chain connects TRBV7-2 to TRBJ2-1; D possibly corresponds to TRBD2 (6 bases). CDR3 length equals 15 residues. Germline CDR1 reads SGHTA; CDR2 reads FQGNSA. The CDR3 coding sequence is TGTGCCAGCAGCTCCCTGGGTCGGGAGTACAATGAGCGGTTCTTC. Translated, it gives CASSSLGREYNERFF.

This clonotype was observed a handful of times. At one end the junction does not follow the germline gene, possibly because of a read error. The rearrangement joins TRBV7-3 to TRBJ1-1, with TRBD1 matching over 8 bases. This CDR3 region has 15 residues. Germline V gives CDR1 SGHTA, CDR2 FQGTGA. Here the CDR3 DNA reads TGTGCCAGCAGCTTATCCGGGACAGGTGATACTGTAGCTTTCTTT. As protein: CASSLSGTGDTVAFF.

The chain joins TRBV28 to TRBJ2-7, with D tentatively TRBD1 (5 bases). With 2 bases removed from V and 3 bases from J, the gap between germline ends came to 14 bases. Germline V lookup: CDR1 MDHEN, CDR2 SYDVKM. The CDR3 runs 15 residues. The CDR3 region has the DNA TGTGCCAGCAGTTTACCGCAGGGTTTAGGCTACGAGCAGTACTTC. This sequence encodes CASSLPQGLGYEQYF.

This clonotype has just one count. The chain carries TRBV4-3 and TRBJ2-5, with 10 bases matching TRBD2. Per the germline V gene, CDR1 is LGHNA and CDR2 is YSLEER. J lost 7 bases, V lost 0 bases, and 8 bases had no gene match. There are 16 residues in the CDR3. Here the CDR3 DNA reads TGCGCCAGCAGCCAAGATCAGCGGGGGGGCAGGGTGACCCAGTACTTC. It specifies CASSQDQRGGRVTQYF.

This clonotype was seen a handful of times. This chain uses TRBV19 with TRBJ1-1; 7 bases align to TRBD1. Germline assignment: CDR1 LNHDA and CDR2 SQIVND (reference sequence). V dropped 6 bases and J dropped 7; count of bases not matched to a gene: 11. This CDR3 is 14 amino acids long. DNA of the CDR3: TGTGCCAGTAGCCATGGCGGGACAGTCCTTGAAGCTTTCTTT. Protein product: CASSHGGTVLEAFF.

This clonotype was counted only a few times. The CDR3 here is CASNWGMNTEAFF. The CDR3 DNA follows: TGTGCCAGCAATTGGGGGATGAACACTGAAGCTTTCTTT. This chain uses TRBV6-1 with TRBJ1-1, with D possibly being TRBD1 (5 bases). Trimming removed 7 bases at V and 0 bases at J, with 9 bases between. The CDR3 extends over 13 amino acids. Germline V gives CDR1 MNHNS, CDR2 SASEGT.

The gene calls are TRBV30 and TRBJ1-6, with D uncertain. Deletions cut 3 bases from V and 9 bases from J, with 6 bases between. Germline CDR1 is GTSNPN and CDR2 is SVGIG (reference sequence). There are 11 residues in the CDR3. CDR3 DNA: TGTGCCTGGAGGACCTCTTCACCCCTCCACTTT. Protein: CAWRTSSPLHF.

The chain employs TRBV11-2 and TRBJ2-3, with D tentatively TRBD2 (6 bases). V was pared by 5 bases and J by 0 bases, with 15 bases between. The germline CDR1 and CDR2 sequences are SGHAT and FQNNGV. This CDR3 has 16 amino acids. CDR3 amino acids: CASSNRRDTSTDTQYF. The CDR3 region has the DNA TGTGCCAGCAGCAATCGGCGGGATACTAGCACAGATACGCAGTATTTT.

This clonotype was picked up a small number of times. J is TRBJ2-5 and V is TRBV20-1; D might be TRBD1 (6 bases). Germline V gives CDR1 DFQATT, CDR2 SNEGSKA (reference sequence). CDR3 length: 15 residues. V lost 5 bases, J lost 5 bases, and 21 bases lay in between. This CDR3 reads CSAVRGAGSYETQYF. CDR3 coding DNA: TGCAGTGCTGTCAGGGGCGCTGGTTCGTACGAGACCCAGTACTTC.

This clonotype was counted a few times. This rearrangement joins TRBV5-8 to TRBJ2-2; D gene ambiguous. V lost 0 bases and J lost 4, with 4 bases in between. Germline CDR1 and CDR2: SGHTS and YDEGEE. This CDR3 is built from 13 residues. CDR3 coding DNA: TGTGCCAGCAGCTTGGACGGCACCGGGGAGCTGTTTTTT. Its translation is CASSLDGTGELFF.

This clonotype was found a few times. The chain carries TRBV12-3 or TRBV12-4 and TRBJ1-6, with D unclear. Trimming pared 6 bases from V and 9 bases from J, leaving 18 bases between. The CDR3 runs to 15 residues. The DNA for the CDR3 is TGTGCCAGCAGCCCACCGGGCCGGTCGGGTTCACCCCTCCACTTT. As protein: CASSPPGRSGSPLHF.

This clonotype has just one count. One end of the junction varies from germline; a read error may be responsible. The chain recombines TRBV4-3 with TRBJ2-1; 9 bases are shared with TRBD2. The CDR3 runs 14 residues. In germline, CDR1 is LGHNA, CDR2 YSLEER. CDR3 in amino acids: CASSQELEGTSILF. The CDR3 nucleotides are TGCGCCAGCAGCCAAGAGTTGGAGGGGACTAGCATCCTCTTC.

The J gene is TRBJ2-7, the V gene TRBV5-1; 10 nucleotides match TRBD1. The CDR3 is made up of 16 amino acids. Trimming took 0 bases from V and 5 from J; bases not matched to a gene: 8. Looked up from germline, CDR1 is SGHRS and CDR2 is YFSETQ. The CDR3 reads CASSLGWGQGPNEQYF. The CDR3 nucleotides read TGCGCCAGCAGCTTGGGATGGGGACAGGGGCCCAACGAGCAGTACTTC.

The rearrangement joins TRBV19 to TRBJ2-1; a possible D gene is TRBD2 (7 bases). The CDR3 is 18 residues long. The germline V gene encodes CDR1 LNHDA and CDR2 SQIVND (reference sequence). Trimming left V 0 bases short and J 3 bases short, with 18 bases between. CDR3 nucleotides: TGTGCCAGTAGTATAGATGTGGGCGCGGGGGCCCTCTACAATGAGCAGTTCTTC. Translation gives CASSIDVGAGALYNEQFF.

This chain joins TRBV15 and TRBJ1-2, with D perhaps TRBD1 (5 bases). V lost 1 base and J lost 4, with 13 bases in between. Germline-derived CDR1 and CDR2 are LNHNV and YYDKDF (reference sequence). There are 15 residues in the CDR3. The CDR3 sequence: CATSRGGGAVYGYTF. The DNA of the CDR3 is TGTGCCACCAGCAGAGGTGGTGGGGCCGTCTATGGCTACACCTTC.

This chain uses TRBV11-2 with TRBJ1-1, with D perhaps matching TRBD1 (6 bases). CDR3 length equals 15 residues. The germline V and J ends were trimmed by 1 base and 5 bases, with 14 bases remaining between them. Germline lookup yields CDR1 SGHAT and CDR2 FQNNGV. CDR3 region: CASSLVGAPGTEAFF. CDR3 sequence (DNA): TGTGCCAGCAGCTTAGTGGGGGCGCCGGGGACTGAAGCTTTCTTT.